Sequencing of this T cell receptor (beta chain) was carried out in a study of regulatory T cells in long-lasting Graves disease. Study-level results: Persistent Graves' patients had lower TCR diversity than newly diagnosed ones.

Time point specified: newly diagnosed GD, antithyroid drugs for less than 3 months. Making the TCR library involved RNA that had been extracted from PBMCs. A volume of 8.5 to 10 milliliters of peripheral blood was collected in EDTA tubes. The V gene's germline CDR1 is DFQATT and CDR2 SNEGSKA (reference sequence). The CDR3 sequence is 13 residues long. Library construction for TCR beta used iRepertoire HTBI primers and Arm-PCR of CDR3 regions. TCRdb ran MiXCR on the multiplex PCR reads and lists one entry per CDR3 protein. This sample has 350,000 to 450,000 distinct CDR3 sequences, with around 17% found just once. In the case of this clonotype: No antigen is known for it.

This sample also belongs to another study, concerning T cells in Graves' hyperthyroidism and ophthalmopathy.

The chain recombines TRBV20-1 with TRBJ2-1; 7 bases map to TRBD2. This specimen was peripheral blood mononuclear cells (PBMCs), taken at new diagnosis, from a patient treated with antithyroid drugs. The clonotype comes from a man aged 40-50 years with Graves disease. The CDR3 bases are TGCAGCTGTAAGCGGGATAAGGCTGTAGGGCAGTTCTTC. This gives the protein CSCKRDKAVGQFF.